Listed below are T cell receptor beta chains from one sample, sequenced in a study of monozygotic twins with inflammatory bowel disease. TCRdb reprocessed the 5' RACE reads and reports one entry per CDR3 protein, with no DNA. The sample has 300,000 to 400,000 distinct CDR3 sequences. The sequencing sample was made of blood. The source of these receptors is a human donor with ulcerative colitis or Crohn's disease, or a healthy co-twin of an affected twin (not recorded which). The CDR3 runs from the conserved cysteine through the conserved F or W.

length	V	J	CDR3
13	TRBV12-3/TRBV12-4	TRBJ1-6	CASSPRENSPLHF
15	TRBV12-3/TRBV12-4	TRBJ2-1	CASRVSGTREGEQFF
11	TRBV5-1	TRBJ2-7	CASSLESEQYF
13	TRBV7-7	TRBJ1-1	CASSSAPGTEAFF
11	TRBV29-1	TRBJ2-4	CSVGQGDIQYF
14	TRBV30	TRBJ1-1	CAWSVGTLNTEAFF
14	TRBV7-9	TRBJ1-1	CASSLAVQGAEAFF
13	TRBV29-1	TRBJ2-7	CSANKPSSYEQYF
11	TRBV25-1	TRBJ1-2	CASSDGHGYTF
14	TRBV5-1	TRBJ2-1	CASSLGGAISEQFF
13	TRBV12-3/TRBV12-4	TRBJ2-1	CASSFSGLNEQFF
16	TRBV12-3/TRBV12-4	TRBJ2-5	CASSFHRPLSVETQYF
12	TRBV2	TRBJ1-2	CASSETGNGYTF
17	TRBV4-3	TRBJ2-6	CASSQDRLASGANVLTF
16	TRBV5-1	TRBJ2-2	CASSSKDRGNTGELFF